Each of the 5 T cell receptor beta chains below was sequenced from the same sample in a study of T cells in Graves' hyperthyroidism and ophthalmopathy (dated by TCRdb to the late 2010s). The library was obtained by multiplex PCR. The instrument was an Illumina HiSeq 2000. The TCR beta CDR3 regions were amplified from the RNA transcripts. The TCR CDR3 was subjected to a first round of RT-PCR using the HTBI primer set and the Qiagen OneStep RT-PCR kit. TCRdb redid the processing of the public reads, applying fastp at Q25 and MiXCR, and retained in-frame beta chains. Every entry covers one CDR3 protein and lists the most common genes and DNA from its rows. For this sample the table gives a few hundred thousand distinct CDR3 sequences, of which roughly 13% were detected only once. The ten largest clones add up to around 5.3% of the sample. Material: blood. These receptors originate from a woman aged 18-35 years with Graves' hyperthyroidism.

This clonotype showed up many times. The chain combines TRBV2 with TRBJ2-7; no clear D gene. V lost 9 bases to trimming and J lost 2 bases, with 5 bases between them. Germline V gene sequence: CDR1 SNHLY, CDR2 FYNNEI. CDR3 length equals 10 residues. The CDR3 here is CASGTYEQYF. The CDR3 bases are TGTGCCAGTGGGACCTACGAGCAGTACTTC.

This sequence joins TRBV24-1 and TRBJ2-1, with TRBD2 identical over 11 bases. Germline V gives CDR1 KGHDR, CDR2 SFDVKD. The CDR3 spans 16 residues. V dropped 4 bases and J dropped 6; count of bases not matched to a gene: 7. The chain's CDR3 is CATSDPTSGSRNEQFF. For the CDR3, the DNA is TGTGCCACCAGTGACCCCACTAGCGGGAGTCGCAATGAGCAGTTCTTC.

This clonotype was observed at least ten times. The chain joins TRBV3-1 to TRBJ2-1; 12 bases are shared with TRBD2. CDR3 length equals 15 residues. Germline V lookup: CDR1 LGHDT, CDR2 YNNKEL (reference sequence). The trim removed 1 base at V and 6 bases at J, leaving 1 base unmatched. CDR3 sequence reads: CASSQGLAGVNEQFF. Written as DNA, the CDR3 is TGTGCCAGCAGCCAAGGACTAGCGGGAGTCAATGAGCAGTTCTTC.

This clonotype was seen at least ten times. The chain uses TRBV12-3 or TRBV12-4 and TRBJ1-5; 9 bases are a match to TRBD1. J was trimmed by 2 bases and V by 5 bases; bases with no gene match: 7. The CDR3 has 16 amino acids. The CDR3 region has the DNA TGTGCCAGCAGTCGGGGACAGGGTCATCGCAATCAGCCCCAGCATTTT. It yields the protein CASSRGQGHRNQPQHF.

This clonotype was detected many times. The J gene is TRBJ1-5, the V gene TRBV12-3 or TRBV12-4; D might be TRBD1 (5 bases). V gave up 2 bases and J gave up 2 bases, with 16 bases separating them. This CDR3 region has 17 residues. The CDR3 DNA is TGTGCCAGCAGTTTAAGAGGTCCAGGGACGGGCAATCAGCCCCAGCATTTT. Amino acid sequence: CASSLRGPGTGNQPQHF.